The source of this T cell receptor (beta chain) is a study of T cells in tumors after PD-1 blockade. As for the study in general: Excluded were patients with checkpoint blockade, immunosuppressants, or radiotherapy or other anti-cancer therapy within 4 weeks. Some patients also took daily vismodegib 150 mg during anti-PD-1 treatment. General study points: Some novel exhausted tumor clones appeared in pre-treatment blood, suggesting peripheral recruitment.

Some clones are missing from TCRdb's copy, which holds only in-frame ones; the method was immunoSEQ multiplex PCR. The repertoire holds fewer than 35,000 clones, around 80% seen once, with under 40% in the top ten. Details on this clone: Antigen: not known.

The ends were cut back, 0 bases at V and 5 bases at J, with 4 bases in the middle. The CDR3 runs 12 residues. Template: tumor biopsy or peripheral blood genomic DNA, 616-6,004 ng per sample. This receptor was identified in a human donor with basal cell carcinoma. The rearrangement joins TRBV12-3 or TRBV12-4 to TRBJ1-2; D gene uncertain. The source material was PBMCs, sampled before anti-PD-1 treatment. The CDR3 here is CASSLAGYGYTF. In DNA, the CDR3 is TGTGCCAGCAGTTTAGCAGGATATGGCTACACCTTC.